The clone carrying this TCR beta chain was seen only a few times. TCRdb re-called the RACE reads through MiXCR, storing one row per CDR3 protein. The table records 35,000 to 45,000 distinct CDR3 sequences, about 9.8% of them present only once. These data belong to a study of human T cells and chemical hapten exposure. About the research overall: For sensitization, 2% DPC was applied to a 2 cm by 2 cm patch of upper inner arm skin.

This CDR3 has 17 amino acids. Germline V gene data show CDR1 as SGDLS and CDR2 as YYNGEE. The V and J ends lost 3 bases and 6 bases, in that order; junction bases with no gene match: 9. Time point reported: patch test 2, 6 weeks after DPC sensitization. Treatment defined: therapeutic diphenylcyclopropenone sensitization with weekly scalp DPC. This chain joins TRBV9 and TRBJ2-4, with 13 bases identical to TRBD2. The input for sequencing was whole blood, taken in connection with sensitization to the hapten diphenylcyclopropenone (DPC). This clonotype originated in a woman aged 40 to 50 with alopecia areata. Some clones in this sample may be carry-over from other donors' samples. The DNA of the CDR3 is TGTGCCAGCAGCGAAGGGACTAGCGGGGCGGCCGTAAACATTCAGTACTTC. Its protein product is CASSEGTSGAAVNIQYF.